Reported below is one T cell receptor (beta chain). The CDR3 is 16 residues long. Germline V gene data show CDR1 as SGHTA and CDR2 as FQGNSA. V lost 5 bases to trimming and J lost 4 bases; unmatched junction nucleotides: 6. Method: immunoSEQ multiplex PCR; TCRdb's copy keeps in-frame clones and lacks some. This table holds some 77,000 clones, over 85% found once. This entry belongs to a study of T cell changes during pregnancy in multiple sclerosis. The material was peripheral blood, obtained in the second trimester of pregnancy. The J gene is TRBJ2-1, the V gene TRBV7-2, with 12 bases fitting TRBD2. The clonotype comes from a female donor in good health, enrolled as a control in a pregnancy study. The CDR3 spells CASSPTSGGMYNEQFF. The DNA of the CDR3 is TGTGCCAGCAGCCCAACTAGCGGGGGGATGTACAATGAGCAGTTCTTC.